This TCR beta chain was sequenced during a study of blood T cell repertoires in COVID-19. Study as a whole: Spain, Italy and the United States supplied samples that represented acute and convalescent COVID-19. PBMCs, B-cell-depleted T cells, or T cells were the source of the cDNA or gDNA that made up the material.

Under the authors' procedure: How many nucleated cells were present was estimated from reference gene primer amplification. The assay was immunoSEQ multiplex PCR, and TCRdb's table has in-frame clones only and misses some. Clone size and the V and J calls come from that table; the DNA yielded D and trimming. The sample yields roughly 440,000 clones, 88% seen once. Patients at the Seattle site were enrolled during active infection and followed longitudinally. The sequenced sample was peripheral blood. The TCR was taken from a woman in her fifties or sixties with COVID-19, enrolled during active disease.

The CDR3 reads CASSGQGRNSPLHF. The CDR3 DNA is TGCGCCAGCAGTGGACAGGGAAGGAATTCACCCCTCCACTTT. The chain recombines TRBV10-2 with TRBJ1-6; 7 bases are a match to TRBD1. There are 14 residues in the CDR3. Trimming took 4 bases from V and 7 from J; bases not matched to a gene: 4. In germline, CDR1 is WSHSY, CDR2 SAAADI.